This TCR beta chain comes out of a study of cytomegalovirus exposure and HLA in healthy donors. Study overall: There were about 85 million unique TCRs (from HLA-typed donors) in an early data release.

Study results and limitations: Most of the CMV-associated TCR beta chains (in a later analysis) appeared to be HLA-restricted. Previous analysis showed most TCR beta V segments were productive about 87% or about 30% of the time.

The V gene's germline CDR1 is SEHNR and CDR2 FQNEAQ (reference sequence). This CDR3 is 15 amino acids long. V was clipped by 5 bases and J by 1 base; unmatched bases: 4. A note on this clone: Its specificity is unknown.

60 Vbeta and 13 Jbeta primers were used in PCR. Per the original methods: Roughly 83 million unique TCR beta chains, approximately 11 million of them shared, were counted by a later analysis. The assay was immunoSEQ multiplex PCR, and TCRdb's table has in-frame clones only and misses some. Clone size and the V and J calls come from that table; the DNA yielded D and trimming. The table lists 95,000 to 110,000 clones, approximately 79% of them singletons. This chain joins TRBV7-9 and TRBJ1-4; 7 nucleotides line up with TRBD1. The TCR originated in a woman between 35 and 50 years old in good health and CMV-seropositive. Material for sequencing was PBMCs. The CDR3 sequence: CASSADRVTNEKLFF. The CDR3 DNA reads as TGTGCCAGCAGCGCCGACAGGGTAACTAATGAAAAACTGTTTTTT.